The T cell receptor (beta chain) under discussion was sequenced for a study of blood T cell repertoires in COVID-19. The wider study: Samples of COVID-19 (acute and convalescent) were obtained from the United States, Italy and Spain.

The germline V gene has CDR1 LGHDT and CDR2 YNNKEL (reference sequence). With 2 bases removed from V and 4 bases from J, the gap between germline ends came to 8 bases. The CDR3 has 13 amino acids. Repertoires were generated with immunoSEQ multiplex PCR, while TCRdb's copy carries only in-frame clones and drops some. Among approximately 530,000 clones listed, roughly 89% were seen once. The Seattle patients, enrolled during active infection, were followed longitudinally. The sequence was collected from a woman between 50 and 59 years old with COVID-19, enrolled during active disease. Sequencing input: peripheral blood. The V gene is TRBV3-1 (or the pseudogene TRBV3-2), the J gene TRBJ2-5; D might be TRBD2 (6 bases). The CDR3 DNA reads TGTGCCAGCAGCCAAATGGGGGGAGAGACCCAGTACTTC. Amino acids: CASSQMGGETQYF.